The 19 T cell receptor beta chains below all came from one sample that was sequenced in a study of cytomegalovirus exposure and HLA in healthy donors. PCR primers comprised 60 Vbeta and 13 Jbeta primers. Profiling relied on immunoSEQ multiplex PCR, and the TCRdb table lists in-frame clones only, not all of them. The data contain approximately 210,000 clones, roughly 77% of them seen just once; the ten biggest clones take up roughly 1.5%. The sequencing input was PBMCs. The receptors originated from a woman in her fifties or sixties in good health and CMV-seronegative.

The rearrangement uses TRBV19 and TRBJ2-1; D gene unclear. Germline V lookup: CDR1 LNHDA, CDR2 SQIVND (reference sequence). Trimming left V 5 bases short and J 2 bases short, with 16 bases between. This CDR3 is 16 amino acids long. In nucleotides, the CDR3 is TGTGCCAGTAGTCTCGCTGGAGAAGTCCCCTACAATGAGCAGTTCTTC. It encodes CASSLAGEVPYNEQFF.

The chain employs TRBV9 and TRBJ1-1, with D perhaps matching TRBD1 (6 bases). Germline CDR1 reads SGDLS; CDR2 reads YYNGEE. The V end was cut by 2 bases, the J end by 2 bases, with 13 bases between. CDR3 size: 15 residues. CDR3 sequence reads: CASSVGGRDNTEAFF. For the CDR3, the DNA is TGTGCCAGCAGCGTCGGGGGGCGGGATAACACTGAAGCTTTCTTT.

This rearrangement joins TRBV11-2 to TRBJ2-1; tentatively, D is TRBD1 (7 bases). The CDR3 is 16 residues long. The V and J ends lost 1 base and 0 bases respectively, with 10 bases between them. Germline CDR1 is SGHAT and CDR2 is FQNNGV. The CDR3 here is CASSLAGGSSYNEQFF. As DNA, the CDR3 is TGTGCCAGCAGCTTAGCAGGGGGGAGCTCCTACAATGAGCAGTTCTTC. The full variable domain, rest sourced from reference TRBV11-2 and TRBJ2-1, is EAGVAQSPRYKIIEKRQSVAFWCNPISGHATLYWYQQILGQGPKLLIQFQNNGVVDDSQLPKDRFSAERLKGVDSTLKIQPAKLEDSAVYLCASSLAGGSSYNEQFFGPGTRLTVL.

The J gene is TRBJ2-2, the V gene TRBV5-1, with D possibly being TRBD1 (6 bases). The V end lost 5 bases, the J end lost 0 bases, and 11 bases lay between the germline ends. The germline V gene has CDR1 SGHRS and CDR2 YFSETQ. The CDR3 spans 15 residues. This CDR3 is CASRDSAANTGELFF. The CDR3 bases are TGCGCCAGCAGGGACAGCGCCGCGAACACCGGGGAGCTGTTTTTT.

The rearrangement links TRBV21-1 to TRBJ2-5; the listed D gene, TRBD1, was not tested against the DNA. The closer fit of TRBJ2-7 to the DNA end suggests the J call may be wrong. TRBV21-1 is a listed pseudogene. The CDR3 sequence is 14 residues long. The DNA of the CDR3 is TGTGCCAGCAATCGGACAGGGCATCACTACGAGCAGTACTTC. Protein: CASNRTGHHYEQYF.

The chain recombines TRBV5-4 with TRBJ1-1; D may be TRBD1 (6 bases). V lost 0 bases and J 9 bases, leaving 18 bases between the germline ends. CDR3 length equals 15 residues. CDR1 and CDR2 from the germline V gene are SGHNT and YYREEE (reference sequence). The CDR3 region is CASSLVQGQTPQAFF. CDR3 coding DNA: TGTGCCAGCAGCTTGGTTCAGGGACAAACACCGCAAGCTTTCTTT.

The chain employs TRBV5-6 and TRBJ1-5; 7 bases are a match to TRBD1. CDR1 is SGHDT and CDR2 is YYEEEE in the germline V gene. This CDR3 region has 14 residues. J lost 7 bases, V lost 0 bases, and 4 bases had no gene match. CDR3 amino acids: CASSLGRGQQPQHF. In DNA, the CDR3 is TGTGCCAGCAGCTTGGGGAGGGGGCAGCAGCCCCAGCATTTT.

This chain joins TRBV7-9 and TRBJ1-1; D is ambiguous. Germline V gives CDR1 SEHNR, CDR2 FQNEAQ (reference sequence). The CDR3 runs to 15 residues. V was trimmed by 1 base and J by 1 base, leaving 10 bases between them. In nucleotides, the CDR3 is TGTGCCAGCAGCTTAGGAGGGCCAGAGAACACTGAAGCTTTCTTT. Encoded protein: CASSLGGPENTEAFF.

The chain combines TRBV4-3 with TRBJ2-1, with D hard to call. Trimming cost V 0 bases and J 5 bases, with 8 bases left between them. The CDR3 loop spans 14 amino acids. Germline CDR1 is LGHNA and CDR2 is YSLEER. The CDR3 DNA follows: TGCGCCAGCAGCCAAGATCGCGGAGACAATGAGCAGTTCTTC. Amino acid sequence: CASSQDRGDNEQFF.

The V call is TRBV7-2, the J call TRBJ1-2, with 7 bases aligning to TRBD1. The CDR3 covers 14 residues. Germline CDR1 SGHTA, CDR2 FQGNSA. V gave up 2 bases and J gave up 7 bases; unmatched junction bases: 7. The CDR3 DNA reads TGTGCCAGCAGCTTAAGGGACAGTCGAGGTGGCTACACCTTC. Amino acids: CASSLRDSRGGYTF.

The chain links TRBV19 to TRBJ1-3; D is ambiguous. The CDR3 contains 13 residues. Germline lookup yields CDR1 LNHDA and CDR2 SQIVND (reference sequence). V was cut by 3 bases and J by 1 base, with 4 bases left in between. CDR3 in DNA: TGTGCCAGTAGTATCTCTTCTGGAAACACCATATATTTT. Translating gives CASSISSGNTIYF.

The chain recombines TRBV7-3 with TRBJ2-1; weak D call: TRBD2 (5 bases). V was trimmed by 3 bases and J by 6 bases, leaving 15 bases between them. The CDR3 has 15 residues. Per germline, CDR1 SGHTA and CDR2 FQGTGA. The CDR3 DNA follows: TGTGCCAGCAGCTTCGAGGGCACTCGTAGCAATGAGCAGTTCTTC. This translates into CASSFEGTRSNEQFF.

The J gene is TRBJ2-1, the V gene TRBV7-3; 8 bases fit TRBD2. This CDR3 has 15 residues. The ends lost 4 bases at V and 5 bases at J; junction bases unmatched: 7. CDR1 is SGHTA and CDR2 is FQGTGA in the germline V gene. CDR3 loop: CASSWTSSTNNEQFF. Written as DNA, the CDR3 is TGTGCCAGCAGCTGGACTAGCTCAACCAACAATGAGCAGTTCTTC. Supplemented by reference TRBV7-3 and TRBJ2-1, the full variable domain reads GAGVSQTPSNKVTEKGKYVELRCDPISGHTALYWYRQSLGQGPEFLIYFQGTGAADDSGLPNDRFFAVRPEGSVSTLKIQRTERGDSAVYLCASSWTSSTNNEQFFGPGTRLTVL.

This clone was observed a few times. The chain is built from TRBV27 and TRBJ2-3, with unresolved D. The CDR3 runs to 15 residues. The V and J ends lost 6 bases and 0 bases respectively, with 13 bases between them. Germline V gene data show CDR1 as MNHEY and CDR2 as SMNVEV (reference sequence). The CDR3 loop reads CASSKSSRSTDTQYF. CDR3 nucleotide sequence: TGTGCCAGCAGCAAATCGTCGCGAAGCACAGATACGCAGTATTTT.

CDR3 loop: CASSSIGGRDIQYF. The CDR3 bases are TGTGCCAGCAGTTCCATCGGAGGGAGGGACATTCAGTACTTC. The rearrangement joins TRBV28 to TRBJ2-4; 7 bases agree with TRBD2. J was trimmed by 8 bases and V by 4 bases; bases with no gene match: 8. This CDR3 contains 14 residues. Germline assignment: CDR1 MDHEN and CDR2 SYDVKM.

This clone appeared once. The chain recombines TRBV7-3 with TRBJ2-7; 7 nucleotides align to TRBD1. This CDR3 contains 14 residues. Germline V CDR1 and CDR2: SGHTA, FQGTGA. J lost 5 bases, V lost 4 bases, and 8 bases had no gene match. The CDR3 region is CASSSTTGSHEQYF. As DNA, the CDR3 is TGTGCCAGCAGCTCAACGACAGGGAGCCACGAGCAGTACTTC.

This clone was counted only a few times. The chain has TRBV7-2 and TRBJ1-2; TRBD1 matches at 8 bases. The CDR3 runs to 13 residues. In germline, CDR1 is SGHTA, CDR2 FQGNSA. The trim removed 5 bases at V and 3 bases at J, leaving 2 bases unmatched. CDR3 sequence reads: CASSPDRDYGYTF. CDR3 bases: TGTGCCAGCAGCCCGGACAGGGACTATGGCTACACCTTC.

DNA of the CDR3: TGTGCCAGTAGTCCATTGACAGGGGGCGAATTCCAGCCCCAGCATTTT. Protein sequence: CASSPLTGGEFQPQHF. The chain carries TRBV19 and TRBJ1-5; TRBD1 agrees at 10 bases. J lost 7 bases, V lost 5 bases, and 11 bases had no gene match. The CDR3 is 16 residues long. Germline V gene data show CDR1 as LNHDA and CDR2 as SQIVND (reference sequence).

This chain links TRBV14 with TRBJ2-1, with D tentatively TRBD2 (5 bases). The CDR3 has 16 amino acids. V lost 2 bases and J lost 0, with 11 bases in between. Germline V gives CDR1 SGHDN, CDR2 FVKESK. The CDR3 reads CASSQIDYSSYNEQFF. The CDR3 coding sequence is TGTGCCAGCAGCCAAATCGACTACAGCTCCTACAATGAGCAGTTCTTC. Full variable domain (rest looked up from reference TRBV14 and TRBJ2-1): EAGVTQFPSHSVIEKGQTVTLRCDPISGHDNLYWYRRVMGKEIKFLLHFVKESKQDESGMPNNRFLAERTGGTYSTLKVQPAELEDSGVYFCASSQIDYSSYNEQFFGPGTRLTVL.